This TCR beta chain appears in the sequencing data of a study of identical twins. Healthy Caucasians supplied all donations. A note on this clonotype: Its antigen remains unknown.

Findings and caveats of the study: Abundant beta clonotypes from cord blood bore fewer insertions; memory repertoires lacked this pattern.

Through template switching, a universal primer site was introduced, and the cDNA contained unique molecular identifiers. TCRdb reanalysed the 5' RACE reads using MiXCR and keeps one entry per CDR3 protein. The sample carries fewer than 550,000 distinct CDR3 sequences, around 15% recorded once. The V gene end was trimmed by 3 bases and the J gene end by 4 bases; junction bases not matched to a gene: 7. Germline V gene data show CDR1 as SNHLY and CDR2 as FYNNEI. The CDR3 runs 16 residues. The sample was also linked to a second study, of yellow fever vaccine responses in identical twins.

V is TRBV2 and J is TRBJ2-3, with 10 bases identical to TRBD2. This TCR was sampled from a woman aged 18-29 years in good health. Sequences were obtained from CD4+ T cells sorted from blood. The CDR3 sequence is CASSERTSGNADTQYF. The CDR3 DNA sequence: TGTGCCAGCAGTGAGCGTACTAGCGGGAACGCAGATACGCAGTATTTT.